These T cell receptor beta chains were read from a single sample in a study of blood T cell repertoires in COVID-19. Sequencing used immunoSEQ multiplex PCR; TCRdb keeps in-frame clones, though not all of them. The sample includes around 50,000 clones, roughly 88% of them seen just once. The material sequenced was peripheral blood. All receptors derive from a human donor in a cohort sampled during active COVID-19. The CDR3 runs from the conserved cysteine through the conserved F or W. The D gene is left open where the match is weak.

v_call	d_call	j_call	cdr3_aa	cdr3_nt
TRBV7-8	-	TRBJ2-7	CASSLAPGSVTYEQYF	TGTGCCAGCAGCTTAGCGCCCGGTAGCGTCACCTACGAGCAGTACTTC
TRBV7-2	-	TRBJ1-5	CASSEKGARNQPQHF	TGTGCCAGCAGTGAGAAAGGGGCCCGGAATCAGCCCCAGCATTTT
TRBV7-9	TRBD2	TRBJ2-5	CASSTGTSGRYQETQYF	TGTGCCAGCAGCACCGGGACTAGCGGGAGGTACCAAGAGACCCAGTACTTC
TRBV11-3	-	TRBJ2-3	CASSLTGSADTQYF	TGTGCCAGCAGCTTAACCGGGTCGGCAGATACGCAGTATTTT
TRBV5-5	-	TRBJ1-1	CASSLGAGRLTEAFF	TGTGCCAGCAGCTTGGGAGCAGGTCGGCTCACTGAAGCTTTCTTT
TRBV14	TRBD2	TRBJ2-7	CASSQGGTSGSVEQYF	TGTGCCAGCAGCCAGGGGGGGACTAGCGGGAGTGTTGAGCAGTACTTC
TRBV11-3	-	TRBJ2-7	CASSLRYEQYF	TGTGCCAGCAGCTTACGCTACGAGCAGTACTTC
TRBV18	TRBD2	TRBJ2-1	CASSPRLAGGPNRYNEQFF	TGTGCCAGCTCACCAAGGCTAGCGGGAGGGCCGAACCGCTACAATGAGCAGTTCTTC
TRBV20-1	TRBD2	TRBJ2-1	CSASTSGRSRGQFF	TGCAGTGCTAGTACTAGCGGGAGGTCTCGGGGGCAGTTCTTC
TRBV2	TRBD1	TRBJ1-5	CASRRDRGNQPQHF	TGTGCCAGCAGGAGAGACAGGGGCAATCAGCCCCAGCATTTT
TRBV25-1	TRBD1	TRBJ1-2	CASSGRDRDIYGYTF	TGTGCCAGCAGTGGCCGGGACAGGGACATCTATGGCTACACCTTC
TRBV25-1	-	TRBJ2-3	CASSPSGGRGPDTQYF	TGTGCCAGCAGTCCCTCGGGGGGCAGGGGGCCGGATACGCAGTATTTT
TRBV21-1	-	TRBJ2-7	CASSTRGQTYEQYF	TGTGCCAGCAGCACCCGTGGACAGACCTACGAGCAGTACTTC
TRBV5-4	-	TRBJ2-1	CASSLRGGSYNEQFF	TGTGCCAGCAGCTTGAGGGGGGGATCTTACAATGAGCAGTTCTTC
TRBV6-5	-	TRBJ2-1	CASSYSLAGRYNEQFF	TGTGCCAGCAGTTACTCCCTGGCAGGGAGGTACAATGAGCAGTTCTTC
TRBV28	TRBD1	TRBJ1-4	CASSFFGQGRSREKLFF	TGTGCCAGCAGTTTTTTTGGACAGGGGAGGTCTCGGGAAAAACTGTTTTTT
TRBV24-1	-	TRBJ2-2	CATSDLARGNTGELFF	TGTGCCACCAGTGATTTGGCCAGGGGGAACACCGGGGAGCTGTTTTTT
TRBV28	-	TRBJ1-5	CASTPDSLVLSNQPQHF	TGTGCCAGCACCCCCGACAGTCTGGTTCTTAGCAATCAGCCCCAGCATTTT
TRBV5-5	-	TRBJ2-1	CASSLASSNEQFF	TGTGCCAGCAGCTTGGCTAGCAGCAATGAGCAGTTCTTC
TRBV11-2	-	TRBJ2-1	CASSLGPAGNNEQFF	TGTGCCAGCAGCTTGGGACCAGCGGGCAACAATGAGCAGTTCTTC
TRBV14	-	TRBJ1-3	CASSQFPGVGNTIYF	TGTGCCAGCAGCCAATTTCCGGGAGTAGGAAACACCATATATTTT